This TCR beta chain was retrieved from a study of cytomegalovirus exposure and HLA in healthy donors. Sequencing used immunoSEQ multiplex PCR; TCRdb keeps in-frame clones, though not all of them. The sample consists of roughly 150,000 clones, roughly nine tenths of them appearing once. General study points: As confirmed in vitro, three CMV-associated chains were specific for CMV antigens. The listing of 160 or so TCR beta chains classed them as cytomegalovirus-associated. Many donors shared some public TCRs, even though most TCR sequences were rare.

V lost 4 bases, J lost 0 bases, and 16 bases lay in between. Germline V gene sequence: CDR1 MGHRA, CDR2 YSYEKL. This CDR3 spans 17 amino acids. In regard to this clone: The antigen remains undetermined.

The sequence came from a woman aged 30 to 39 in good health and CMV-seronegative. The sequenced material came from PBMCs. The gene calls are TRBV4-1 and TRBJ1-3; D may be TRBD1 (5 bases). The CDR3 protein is CASSLRGLDDSGNTIYF. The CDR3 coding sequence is TGCGCCAGCAGCCTCCGGGGCCTTGACGACTCTGGAAACACCATATATTTT.